This record covers a single T cell receptor beta chain. Its specificity is not known. This sample was taken from a study of PD-1 blockade in classical Hodgkin lymphoma. Study conclusions and caveats: Relapsed/refractory patients reportedly had the lowest baseline TCR diversity, below newly diagnosed patients, who were below healthy donors. Complete responders possessed baseline diversity comparable to newly diagnosed patients.

Libraries were prepared by immunoSEQ multiplex PCR; TCRdb keeps only in-frame clonotypes and omits some of them. The table records about 110,000 clones, 80% to 90% of them present only once. The ends were cut back, 5 bases at V and 4 bases at J, with 11 bases in the middle. The length of the CDR3 is 12 residues. Germline CDR1 is GTSNPN and CDR2 is SVGIG (reference sequence). After autologous stem cell transplantation all patients relapsed, and prior brentuximab vedotin exposure differed between cohorts. The clonotype was recovered from a human donor with classical Hodgkin lymphoma. The sequencing used peripheral blood mononuclear cells (PBMCs), collected before the second cycle of nivolumab. The genes are TRBV30 and TRBJ1-1; D gene ambiguous. The CDR3 protein is CAWLPFITEAFF. Written as DNA, the CDR3 is TGTGCCTGGTTACCGTTTATCACTGAAGCTTTCTTT.